This T cell receptor beta chain appears in the sequencing data of a study of blood T cell repertoires in COVID-19. Profiling relied on immunoSEQ multiplex PCR, and the TCRdb table lists in-frame clones only, not all of them. The table lists approximately 170,000 clones, 89% of them singletons. V dropped 4 bases and J dropped 0; count of bases not matched to a gene: 8. Germline V gene sequence: CDR1 SGHVS, CDR2 FNYEAQ. The CDR3 has 16 residues. Sequenced: peripheral blood. V and J are TRBV7-6 and TRBJ1-1, with 7 bases aligning to TRBD1. The TCR sequence derives from a man between 18 and 29 years old who had recovered from COVID-19. The CDR3 here is CASSSTQGLMNTEAFF. The CDR3, as DNA: TGTGCCAGCAGCTCTACACAGGGGCTCATGAACACTGAAGCTTTCTTT.